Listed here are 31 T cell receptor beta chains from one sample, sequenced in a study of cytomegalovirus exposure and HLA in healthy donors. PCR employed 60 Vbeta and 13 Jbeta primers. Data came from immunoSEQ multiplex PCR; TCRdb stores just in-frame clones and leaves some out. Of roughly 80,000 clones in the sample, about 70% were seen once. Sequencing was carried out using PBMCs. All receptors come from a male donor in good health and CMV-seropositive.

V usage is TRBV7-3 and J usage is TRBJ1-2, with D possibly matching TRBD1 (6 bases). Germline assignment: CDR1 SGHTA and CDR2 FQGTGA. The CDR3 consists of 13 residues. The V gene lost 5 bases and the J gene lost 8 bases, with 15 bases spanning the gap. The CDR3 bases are TGTGCCAGCAGCCTTTCAGGGGACCGCGGCTACACCTTC. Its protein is CASSLSGDRGYTF.

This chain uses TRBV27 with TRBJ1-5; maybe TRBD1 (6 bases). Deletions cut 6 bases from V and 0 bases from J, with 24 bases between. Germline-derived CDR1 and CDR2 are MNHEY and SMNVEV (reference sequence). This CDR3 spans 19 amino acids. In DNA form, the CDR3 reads TGTGCCAGCAGCCCCCTCCCGCCCGGGACACCTTATAGCAATCAGCCCCAGCATTTT. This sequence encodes CASSPLPPGTPYSNQPQHF.

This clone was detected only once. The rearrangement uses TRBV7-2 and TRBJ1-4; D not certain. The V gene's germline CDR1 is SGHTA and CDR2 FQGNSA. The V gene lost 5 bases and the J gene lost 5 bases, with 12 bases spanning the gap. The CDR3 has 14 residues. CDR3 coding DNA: TGTGCCAGCAGCCCAGGTGGAAAAAATGAAAAACTGTTTTTT. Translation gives CASSPGGKNEKLFF.

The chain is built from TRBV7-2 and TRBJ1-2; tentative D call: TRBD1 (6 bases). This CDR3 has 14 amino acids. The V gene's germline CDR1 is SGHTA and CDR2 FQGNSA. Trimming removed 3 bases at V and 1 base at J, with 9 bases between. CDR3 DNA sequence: TGTGCCAGCAGCTTGAGACAGGTTAACTATGGCTACACCTTC. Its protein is CASSLRQVNYGYTF.

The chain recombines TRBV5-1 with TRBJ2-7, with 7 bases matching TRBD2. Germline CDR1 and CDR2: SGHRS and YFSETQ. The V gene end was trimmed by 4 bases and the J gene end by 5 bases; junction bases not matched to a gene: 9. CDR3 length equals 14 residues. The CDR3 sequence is CASSLRGGSNEQYF. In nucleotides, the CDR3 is TGCGCCAGCAGCCTCCGGGGCGGGAGCAACGAGCAGTACTTC. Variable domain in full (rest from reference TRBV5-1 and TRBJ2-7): KAGVTQTPRYLIKTRGQQVTLSCSPISGHRSVSWYQQTPGQGLQFLFEYFSETQRNKGNFPGRFSGRQFSNSRSEMNVSTLELGDSALYLCASSLRGGSNEQYFGPGTRLTVT.

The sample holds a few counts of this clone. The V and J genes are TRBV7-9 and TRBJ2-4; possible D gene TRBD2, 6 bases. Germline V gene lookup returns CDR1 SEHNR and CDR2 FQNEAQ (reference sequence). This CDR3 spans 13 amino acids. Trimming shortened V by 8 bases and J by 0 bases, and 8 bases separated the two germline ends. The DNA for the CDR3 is TGTGCCAGCGAAGCGGGAGCCAAAAACATTCAGTACTTC. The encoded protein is CASEAGAKNIQYF.

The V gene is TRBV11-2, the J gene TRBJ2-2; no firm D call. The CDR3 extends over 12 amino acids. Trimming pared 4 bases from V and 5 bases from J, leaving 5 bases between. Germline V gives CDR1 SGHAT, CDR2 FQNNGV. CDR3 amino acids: CASSSSTGELFF. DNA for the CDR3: TGTGCCAGCAGCTCGAGTACCGGGGAGCTGTTTTTT. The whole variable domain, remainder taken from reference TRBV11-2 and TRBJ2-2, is EAGVAQSPRYKIIEKRQSVAFWCNPISGHATLYWYQQILGQGPKLLIQFQNNGVVDDSQLPKDRFSAERLKGVDSTLKIQPAKLEDSAVYLCASSSSTGELFFGEGSRLTVL.

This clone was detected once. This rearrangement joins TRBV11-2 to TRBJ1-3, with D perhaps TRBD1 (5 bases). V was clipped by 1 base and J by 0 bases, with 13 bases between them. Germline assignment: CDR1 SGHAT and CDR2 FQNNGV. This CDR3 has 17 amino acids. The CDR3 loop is CASSLADGRGSGNTIYF. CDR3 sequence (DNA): TGTGCCAGCAGCTTAGCCGACGGGAGGGGCTCTGGAAACACCATATATTTT. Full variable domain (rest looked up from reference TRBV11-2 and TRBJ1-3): EAGVAQSPRYKIIEKRQSVAFWCNPISGHATLYWYQQILGQGPKLLIQFQNNGVVDDSQLPKDRFSAERLKGVDSTLKIQPAKLEDSAVYLCASSLADGRGSGNTIYFGEGSWLTVV.

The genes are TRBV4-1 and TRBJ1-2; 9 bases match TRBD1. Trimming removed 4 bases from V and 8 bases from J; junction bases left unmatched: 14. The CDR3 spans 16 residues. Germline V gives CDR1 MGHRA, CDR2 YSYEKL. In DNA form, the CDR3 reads TGCGCCAGCAGCCGCGGGACAGGGAGTCGCATGGGGGGCTACACCTTC. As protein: CASSRGTGSRMGGYTF.

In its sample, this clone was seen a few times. The CDR3 loop reads CASSQGRGPIRNTGELFF. The DNA of the CDR3 is TGCGCCAGCAGCCAAGGGAGAGGCCCAATCCGGAACACCGGGGAGCTGTTTTTT. V is TRBV4-1 and J is TRBJ2-2, with D uncertain. Trimming pared 1 base from V and 1 base from J, leaving 16 bases between. CDR3 length equals 18 residues. Germline-derived CDR1 and CDR2 are MGHRA and YSYEKL.

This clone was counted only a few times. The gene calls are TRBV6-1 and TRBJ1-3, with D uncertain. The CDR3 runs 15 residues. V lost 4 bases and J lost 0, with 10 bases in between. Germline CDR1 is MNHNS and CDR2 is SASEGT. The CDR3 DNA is TGTGCCAGCAGTGTACAACCTTTCTCTGGAAACACCATATATTTT. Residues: CASSVQPFSGNTIYF.

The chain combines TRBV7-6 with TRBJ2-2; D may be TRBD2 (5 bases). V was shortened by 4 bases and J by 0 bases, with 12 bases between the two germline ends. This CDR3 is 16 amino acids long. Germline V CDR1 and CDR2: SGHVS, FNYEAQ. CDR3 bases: TGTGCCAGCAGCTCCCAAGCGGAGGCGAACACCGGGGAGCTGTTTTTT. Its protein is CASSSQAEANTGELFF.

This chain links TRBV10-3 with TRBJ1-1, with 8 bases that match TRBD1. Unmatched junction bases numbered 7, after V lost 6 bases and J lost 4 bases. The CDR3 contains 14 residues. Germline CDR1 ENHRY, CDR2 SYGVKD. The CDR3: CAIRDRASTTEAFF. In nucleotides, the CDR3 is TGTGCCATCAGGGACAGGGCTTCCACCACTGAAGCTTTCTTT.

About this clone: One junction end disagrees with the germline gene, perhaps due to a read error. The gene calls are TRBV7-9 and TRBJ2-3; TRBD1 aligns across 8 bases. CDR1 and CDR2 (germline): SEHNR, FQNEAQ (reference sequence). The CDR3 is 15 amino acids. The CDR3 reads CSSSARGQGTDTQYF. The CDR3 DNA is TGTTCCAGCAGCGCCAGGGGGCAAGGCACAGATACGCAGTATTTT.

CDR3 region: CASSLSGGSTDTQYF. CDR3 coding DNA: TGCGCCAGCAGCTTGAGCGGAGGGAGCACAGATACGCAGTATTTT. V and J are TRBV5-1 and TRBJ2-3; tentative D call: TRBD2 (6 bases). Between the trimmed V and J ends, which lost 1 base and 0 bases, there was a span of 9 bases. Germline V CDR1 and CDR2: SGHRS, YFSETQ. The CDR3 has 15 residues.

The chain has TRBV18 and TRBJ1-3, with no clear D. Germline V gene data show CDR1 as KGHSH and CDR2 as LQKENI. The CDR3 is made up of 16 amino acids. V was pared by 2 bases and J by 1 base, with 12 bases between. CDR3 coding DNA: TGTGCCAGCTCACCAGGCCCTGGCTTATCTGGAAACACCATATATTTT. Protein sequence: CASSPGPGLSGNTIYF. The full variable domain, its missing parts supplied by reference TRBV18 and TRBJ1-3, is NAGVMQNPRHLVRRRGQEARLRCSPMKGHSHVYWYRQLPEEGLKFMVYLQKENIIDESGMPKERFSAEFPKEGPSILRIQQVVRGDSAAYFCASSPGPGLSGNTIYFGEGSWLTVV.

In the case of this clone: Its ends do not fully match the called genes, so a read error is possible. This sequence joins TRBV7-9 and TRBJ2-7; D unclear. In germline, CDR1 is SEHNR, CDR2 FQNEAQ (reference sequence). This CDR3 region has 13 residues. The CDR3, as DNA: TGTTCCAGCAGCCTACAGAGCTCCTACGAGCAGTACTTC. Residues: CSSSLQSSYEQYF.

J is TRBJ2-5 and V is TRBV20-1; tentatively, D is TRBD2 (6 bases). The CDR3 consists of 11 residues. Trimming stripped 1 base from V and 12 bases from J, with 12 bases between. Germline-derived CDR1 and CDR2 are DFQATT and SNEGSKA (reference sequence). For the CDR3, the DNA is TGCAGTGCTAGAGTAACTAGCCAAGAGTACTTC. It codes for CSARVTSQEYF.

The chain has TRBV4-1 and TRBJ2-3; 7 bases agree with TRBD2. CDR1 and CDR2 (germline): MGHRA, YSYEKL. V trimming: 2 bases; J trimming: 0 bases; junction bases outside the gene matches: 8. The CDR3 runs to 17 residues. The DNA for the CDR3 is TGCGCCAGCAGCCAAAAGACTAGCAGCTCTAGCACAGATACGCAGTATTTT. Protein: CASSQKTSSSSTDTQYF.

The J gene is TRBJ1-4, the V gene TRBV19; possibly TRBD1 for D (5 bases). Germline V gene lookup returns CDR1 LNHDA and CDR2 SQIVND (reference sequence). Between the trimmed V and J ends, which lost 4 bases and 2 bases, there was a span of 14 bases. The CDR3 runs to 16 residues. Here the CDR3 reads CASSNPNRWTNEKLFF. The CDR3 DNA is TGTGCCAGTAGTAACCCGAACAGGTGGACTAATGAAAAACTGTTTTTT.

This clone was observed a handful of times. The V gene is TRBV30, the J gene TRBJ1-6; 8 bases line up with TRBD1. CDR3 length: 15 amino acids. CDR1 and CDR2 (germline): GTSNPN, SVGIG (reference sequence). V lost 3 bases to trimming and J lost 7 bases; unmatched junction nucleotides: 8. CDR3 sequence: CAWRTYRGWNSPLHF. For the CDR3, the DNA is TGTGCCTGGAGGACCTACAGGGGGTGGAATTCACCCCTCCACTTT.

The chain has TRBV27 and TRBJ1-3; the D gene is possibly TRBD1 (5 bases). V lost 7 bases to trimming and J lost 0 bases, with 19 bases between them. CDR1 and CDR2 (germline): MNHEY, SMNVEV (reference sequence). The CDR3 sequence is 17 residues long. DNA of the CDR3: TGTGCCAGCACGGGGCCGGCCGGACTACTCTCTGGAAACACCATATATTTT. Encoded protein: CASTGPAGLLSGNTIYF.

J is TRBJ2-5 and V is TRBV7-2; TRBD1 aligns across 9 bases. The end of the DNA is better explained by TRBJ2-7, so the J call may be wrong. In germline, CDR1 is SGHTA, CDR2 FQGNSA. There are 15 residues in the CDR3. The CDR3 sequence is CASQVGQGPFYEQYF. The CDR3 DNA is TGTGCCAGCCAAGTGGGACAGGGTCCGTTCTACGAGCAGTACTTC.

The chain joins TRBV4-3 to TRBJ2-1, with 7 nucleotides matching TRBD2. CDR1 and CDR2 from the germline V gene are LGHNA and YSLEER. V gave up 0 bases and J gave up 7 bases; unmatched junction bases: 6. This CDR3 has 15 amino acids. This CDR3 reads CASSQDRSGANEQFF. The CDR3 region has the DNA TGCGCCAGCAGCCAAGATCGGAGCGGGGCAAATGAGCAGTTCTTC.

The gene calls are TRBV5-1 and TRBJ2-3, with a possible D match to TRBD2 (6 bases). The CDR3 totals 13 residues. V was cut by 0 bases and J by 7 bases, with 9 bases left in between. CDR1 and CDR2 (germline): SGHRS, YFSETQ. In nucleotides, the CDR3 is TGCGCCAGCAGCTTGGGGGACTTCAATACGCAGTATTTT. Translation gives CASSLGDFNTQYF.

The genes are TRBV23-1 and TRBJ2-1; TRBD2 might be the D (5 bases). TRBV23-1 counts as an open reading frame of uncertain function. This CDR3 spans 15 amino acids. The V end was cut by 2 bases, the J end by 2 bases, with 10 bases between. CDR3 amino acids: CASSQARGTYNEQFF. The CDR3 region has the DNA TGCGCCAGCAGTCAAGCCCGGGGAACCTACAATGAGCAGTTCTTC.

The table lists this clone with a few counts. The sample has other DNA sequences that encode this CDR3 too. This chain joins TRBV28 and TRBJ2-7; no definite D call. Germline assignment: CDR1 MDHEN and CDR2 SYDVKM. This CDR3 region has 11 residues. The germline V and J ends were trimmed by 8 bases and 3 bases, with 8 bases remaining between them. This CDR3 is CASSLRYEQYF. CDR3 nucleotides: TGTGCCAGCTCCCTTCGCTACGAGCAGTACTTC.

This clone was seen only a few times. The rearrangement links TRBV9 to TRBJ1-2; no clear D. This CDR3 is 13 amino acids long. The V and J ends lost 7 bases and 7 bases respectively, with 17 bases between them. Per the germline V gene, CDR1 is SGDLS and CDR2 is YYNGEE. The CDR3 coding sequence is TGTGCCAGCGGGAGGGAGGAAGTCGGTGGCTACACCTTC. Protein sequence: CASGREEVGGYTF.

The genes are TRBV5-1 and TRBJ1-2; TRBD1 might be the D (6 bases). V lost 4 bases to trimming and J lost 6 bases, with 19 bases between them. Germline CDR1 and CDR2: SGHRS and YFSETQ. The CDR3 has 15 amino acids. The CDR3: CASSARSGVFDGYTF. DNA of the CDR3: TGCGCCAGCAGCGCAAGGTCAGGGGTCTTTGATGGCTACACCTTC. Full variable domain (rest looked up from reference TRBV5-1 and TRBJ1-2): KAGVTQTPRYLIKTRGQQVTLSCSPISGHRSVSWYQQTPGQGLQFLFEYFSETQRNKGNFPGRFSGRQFSNSRSEMNVSTLELGDSALYLCASSARSGVFDGYTFGSGTRLTVV.

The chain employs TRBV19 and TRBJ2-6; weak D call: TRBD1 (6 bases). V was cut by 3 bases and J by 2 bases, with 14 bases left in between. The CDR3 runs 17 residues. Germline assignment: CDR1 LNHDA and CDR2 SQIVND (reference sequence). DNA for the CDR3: TGTGCCAGTAGTATTACGACAGGTCCGACTGGGGCCAACGTCCTGACTTTC. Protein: CASSITTGPTGANVLTF.

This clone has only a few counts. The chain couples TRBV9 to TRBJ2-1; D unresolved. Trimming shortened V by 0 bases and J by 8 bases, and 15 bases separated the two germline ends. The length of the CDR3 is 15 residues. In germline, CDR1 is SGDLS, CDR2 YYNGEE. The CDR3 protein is CASSVEVVRVHEQFF. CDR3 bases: TGTGCCAGCAGCGTAGAAGTAGTTAGAGTCCATGAGCAGTTCTTC.